What follows describes a single T cell receptor (beta chain). Its antigen has not been determined. Base qualities are not recorded, but no much larger clone differs from it by a single base. In this study, sorted CD4+ and CD8+ T cells from the blood of healthy subjects and of severe aplastic anemia patients had their TCR repertoires deep-sequenced. Ficoll-Paque density gradient centrifugation was used to isolate peripheral blood mononuclear cells. CD4+ and CD8+ T cells were sorted by FACS or magnetic beads before DNA extraction. The CDR3 covers 14 residues, taking in both the cysteine and the phenylalanine. Here the CDR3 DNA is all that survives: 42 bases in frame from base 1. V is cut by 3 bases and J by 5 bases, and the space between the germline ends is 14 bases. The germline V gene yields MGHRA for CDR1 and YSYEKL for CDR2. The data stem from a study of CD8+CD57+ T cells in acquired aplastic anemia (dated by TCRdb to the late 2010s). Looking at the study overall: A mean of around 3.2 ug of DNA, ranging from roughly 0.19 to 27.4 ug, was extracted from sorted CD4+ and CD8+ cells. For healthy donor samples, the average read count was about 10.8 million for CD4+ cells and around 12 million for CD8+ cells. Overall study outcomes, separate from this receptor: Patients and healthy controls showed no significant difference in CD8+ Simpson's diversity (P=0.060). Nearly 30 CD8+ CDR3 sequences were found in both patients and controls but appeared to be highly expressed in patients and within the immunodominant clones of the patients.

Genomic DNA served as template for TCR beta VDJ combination and CDR3 sequence profiling. TCR repertoire sequencing was run on an Illumina HiSeq 2000. Turning to the authors' computational methods: Repertoire assessment relied on Simpson's diversity index, CDR3 size and DJ length profiles, and TRBV/TRBJ rearrangement plots. The immunodominant clone was defined as the most abundant DNA sequence in deep sequencing data. CDR3 amino acid sequences were screened for sharing across subjects and were compared with published repertoires and the VDJdb database. Through fastp at Q25 and MiXCR, TCRdb rebuilt clones from the public reads, retaining in-frame beta chains. Records with the same CDR3 protein are collapsed into one entry carrying the most frequent genes and DNA. These V and J calls rely on TCRdb rather than the paper's analysis. This sample has 150,000 to 200,000 distinct CDR3 sequences in its table, and approximately 40% of those were observed once. Clones ranked in the top ten supply approximately 1% of the sample.

This sequence originates from a human donor in good health. This receptor chain uses TRBV4-1 and TRBJ2-7; a tentative D match to TRBD1 spans 6 bases. The sample was sorted CD4+, CD8+, or CD8+CD57+ T cells (not recorded which) from PBMCs. The base sequence is TGCGCCAGCAGCCAGGGAACAGGGTTCCACGAGCAGTACTTC. Its translation is CASSQGTGFHEQYF.